A selection of T cell receptor beta chains follows, all from one sample in a study of beta chain features in type 1 diabetes. Libraries were prepared by immunoSEQ multiplex PCR; TCRdb keeps only in-frame clonotypes and omits some of them. The data contain about 740,000 clones, 13% of them singletons. The sequenced sample consisted of naive CD4+ T cells from blood. The receptors were gathered from a man younger than 30 with type 1 diabetes. CDR3s include the opening cysteine and the closing phenylalanine or tryptophan. The D gene is left open where the match is weak. Size is omitted from some rows. Given values are once, few, many or a class for expanded clones.

CDR3nt	CDR3aa	abundance	v_gene	d_gene	j_gene
TGTGCCAGCAGCTCCCTGGGCGCAAGGAACACTGAAGCTTTCTTT	CASSSLGARNTEAFF	few	TRBV7-2	-	TRBJ1-1
TGCGCCAGCAGCCTCCAGGGAGAAAAACTGTTTTTT	CASSLQGEKLFF	-	TRBV5-1	-	TRBJ1-4
TGTGCCAGCAGTGAAGACGGGACCTATGGCTACACCTTC	CASSEDGTYGYTF	few	TRBV2	-	TRBJ1-2
TGTGCTAGTGGTTTCCGGGCCCTCTCTGGGGCCAACGTCCTGACTTTC	CASGFRALSGANVLTF	-	TRBV12-5	-	TRBJ2-6
TGTGCCAGCAGCACGACAGGAACCCTCCAAGAGACCCAGTACTTC	CASSTTGTLQETQYF	-	TRBV7-8	-	TRBJ2-5
TGTGCCAGCAGCCCGTTCCTTAGCGGCTACACAGATACGCAGTATTTT	CASSPFLSGYTDTQYF	-	TRBV13	-	TRBJ2-3
TGTGCCAGCAGTTTAAACAGGGGTTCTGGCGAGCAGTACTTC	CASSLNRGSGEQYF	few	TRBV27	TRBD1	TRBJ2-7
TGTGCCTGGACTAAGTATTCCTACGAGCAGTACTTC	CAWTKYSYEQYF	-	TRBV30	-	TRBJ2-7
TGTGCCAGCAGCCGGGACAGTGGGGGAAATTCACCCCTCCACTTT	CASSRDSGGNSPLHF	-	TRBV7-9	TRBD1	TRBJ1-6
TGTGCCAGCACCCCGGGGCCGACAGAGACCCAGTACTTC	CASTPGPTETQYF	-	TRBV6-6	-	TRBJ2-5
TGTGCCATCAGTGAAGACGCTAATGAAAAACTGTTTTTT	CAISEDANEKLFF	-	TRBV10-3	-	TRBJ1-4
TGTGCCAGCAGCCCCGGGACTGGGGCCAACGTCCTGACTTTC	CASSPGTGANVLTF	few	TRBV6-5	-	TRBJ2-6
TGTGCCAGCAGCCCCCAGGGCGCGAACACCGGGGAGCTGTTTTTT	CASSPQGANTGELFF	-	TRBV11-2	-	TRBJ2-2
TGTGCCAGTAGTATGTCCGGGAGAGAGACCCAGTACTTC	CASSMSGRETQYF	-	TRBV19	-	TRBJ2-5
TGTGCCTGGAGTGTAAGCCCCAGGGGCGGAATCAATCAGCCCCAGCATTTT	CAWSVSPRGGINQPQHF	-	TRBV30	-	TRBJ1-5
TGTGCCACCACGACAGGGAATAATTCACCCCTCCACTTT	CATTTGNNSPLHF	-	TRBV2	TRBD1	TRBJ1-6
TGTGCCAGCAGCTTCCGACGGAGCTCTGGGGCCAACGTCCTGACTTTC	CASSFRRSSGANVLTF	few	TRBV9	-	TRBJ2-6
TGTGCCAGCAGCCAACCACCCTACGAGCAGTACTTC	CASSQPPYEQYF	-	TRBV14	-	TRBJ2-7
TGTGCCAGCAGCGTAGGCCTTACCGGGGAGCTGTTTTTT	CASSVGLTGELFF	few	TRBV9	-	TRBJ2-2
TGTGCCAGCAGCGTCCCACTCTCTAGCACAGATACGCAGTATTTT	CASSVPLSSTDTQYF	-	TRBV9	-	TRBJ2-3
TGTGCCAGCAGCTCAGAGACGGCCCTCCACTTT	CASSSETALHF	few	TRBV11-2	-	TRBJ1-6
TGCAGTGCTTTCATGAACTACGAGCAGTACTTC	CSAFMNYEQYF	-	TRBV20-1	-	TRBJ2-7
TGTGCCTGGACGGGGCAGCCCCTGCCAGATACGCAGTATTTT	CAWTGQPLPDTQYF	-	TRBV30	-	TRBJ2-3
TGCGCCAGCAGCCAAGAAGGGAACCCAAGAGCTTTCTTT	CASSQEGNPRAFF	-	TRBV4-1	-	TRBJ1-1
TGTGCCAGCAGCCATACAGTTAAGGATTCACCCCTCCACTTT	CASSHTVKDSPLHF	-	TRBV7-2	-	TRBJ1-6
TGTGCCTGGAGTGTAGCGGGGGAACAGTTCTTC	CAWSVAGEQFF	few	TRBV30	TRBD2	TRBJ2-1
TGTGCCACCCTAGGACCAACAGGGCTCCGGGAGCAGTACTTC	CATLGPTGLREQYF	few	TRBV6-5	-	TRBJ2-7
TGCGCCAGCAGCCGGACCGGGACAGCCAGCTCCTACAATGAGCAGTTCTTC	CASSRTGTASSYNEQFF	few	TRBV4-1	TRBD1	TRBJ2-1
TGTGCCAGCAGTGCTCAGGGGATCGAAGCTTTCTTT	CASSAQGIEAFF	-	TRBV6-1	-	TRBJ1-1
TGTGCCACCAGCAGAGATCCGGGACTGCATAATGAGCAGTTCTTC	CATSRDPGLHNEQFF	-	TRBV15	-	TRBJ2-1
TGTGCCAGCAGCGTAGCGGGACAGGGGACCACCGGGGAGCTGTTTTTT	CASSVAGQGTTGELFF	-	TRBV9	TRBD1	TRBJ2-2
TGTGCCAGCAGCACCATGACAGAAAGCCAAGAGACCCAGTACTTC	CASSTMTESQETQYF	few	TRBV5-4	-	TRBJ2-5
TGTGCCAGCAGCCCTGGTGGGGGCTCGTACCAAGAGACCCAGTACTTC	CASSPGGGSYQETQYF	-	TRBV5-4	-	TRBJ2-5
TGTGCCAGCAACCCGACAGGGGGCCAAACTGAAGCTTTCTTT	CASNPTGGQTEAFF	few	TRBV27	TRBD1	TRBJ1-1
TGTGCCTGGAGCCCGGGCCCGTTTCCCCACGCGTCGGCCTATGGCTACACCTTC	CAWSPGPFPHASAYGYTF	-	TRBV30	-	TRBJ1-2
TGCAGCGTTGTGGTCCAGGGGCTGAGGACTGAAGCTTTCTTT	CSVVVQGLRTEAFF	few	TRBV29-1	-	TRBJ1-1
TGTGCCAGCAGTTTAAATTGGGGTTTCGCAGGGGCAGGTGAAAAACTGTTTTTT	CASSLNWGFAGAGEKLFF	few	TRBV28	-	TRBJ1-4